This passage covers 4 T cell receptor beta chains from one sample sequenced in a study of blood T cell repertoires in COVID-19. The data were produced by immunoSEQ multiplex PCR, yet TCRdb's version contains in-frame clones alone and is incomplete. The table shows some 490,000 clones, with about 85% occurring only once. What was sequenced was PBMCs or T cells enriched from blood (not recorded which). The origin of the receptors is a woman aged 55-69 years who had recovered from COVID-19.

The J gene is TRBJ1-6, the V gene TRBV15, with 7 bases identical to TRBD1. Germline loops: CDR1 LNHNV, CDR2 YYDKDF (reference sequence). V lost 2 bases to trimming and J lost 10 bases; unmatched junction nucleotides: 8. CDR3 length: 15 residues. CDR3 nucleotide sequence: TGTGCCACCAGCAGACCAGGGGGAATTGAATCACCCCTCCACTTT. It specifies CATSRPGGIESPLHF.

This clone was seen only a few times. The V gene is TRBV3-1 (or the pseudogene TRBV3-2), the J gene TRBJ1-6; 10 nucleotides align to TRBD1. The ends lost 4 bases at V and 7 bases at J; junction bases unmatched: 7. The germline CDR1 and CDR2 sequences are LGHDT and YNNKEL (reference sequence). CDR3 length: 16 residues. The CDR3 sequence is CASSPLTGGVNSPLHF. The CDR3 DNA reads TGTGCCAGCAGCCCTTTGACAGGGGGCGTGAATTCACCCCTCCACTTT.

The J gene is TRBJ2-7, the V gene TRBV6-2 or TRBV6-3, with 7 bases that match TRBD1. This CDR3 is 14 amino acids long. CDR1 and CDR2 from the germline V gene are MNHEY and SVGEGT. Losses at the gene ends were 4 bases for V and 2 bases for J; bases not matched to a gene: 5. The CDR3 coding sequence is TGTGCCAGCAGTTTCTCGGACAGGCCCTACGAGCAGTACGTC. Translating gives CASSFSDRPYEQYV.

The V gene is TRBV7-9, the J gene TRBJ1-1, with 9 bases that match TRBD1. J was trimmed by 5 bases and V by 5 bases; bases with no gene match: 12. The germline CDR1 and CDR2 sequences are SEHNR and FQNEAQ (reference sequence). CDR3 length: 16 amino acids. The CDR3 reads CASSPVGQGRGTEAFF. The CDR3 DNA is TGTGCCAGCAGCCCCGTTGGACAGGGGAGGGGAACTGAAGCTTTCTTT. Full variable domain (missing parts from reference TRBV7-9 and TRBJ1-1): DTGVSQNPRHKITKRGQNVTFRCDPISEHNRLYWYRQTLGQGPEFLTYFQNEAQLEKSRLLSDRFSAERPKGSFSTLEIQRTEQGDSAMYLCASSPVGQGRGTEAFFGQGTRLTVV.